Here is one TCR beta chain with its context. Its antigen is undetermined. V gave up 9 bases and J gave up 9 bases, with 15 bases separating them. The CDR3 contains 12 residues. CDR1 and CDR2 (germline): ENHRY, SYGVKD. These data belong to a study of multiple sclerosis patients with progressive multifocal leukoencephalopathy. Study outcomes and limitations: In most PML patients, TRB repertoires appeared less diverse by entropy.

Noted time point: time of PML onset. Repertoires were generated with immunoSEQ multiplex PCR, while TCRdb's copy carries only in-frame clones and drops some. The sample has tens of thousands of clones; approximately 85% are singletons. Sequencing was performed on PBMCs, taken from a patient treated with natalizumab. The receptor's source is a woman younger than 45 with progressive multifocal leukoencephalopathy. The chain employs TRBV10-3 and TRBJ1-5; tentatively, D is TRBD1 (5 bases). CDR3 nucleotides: TGTGCCATTGGGACTCCCGTCGGGCCCCAGCATTTT. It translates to CAIGTPVGPQHF.